This entry describes one T cell receptor beta chain. The assay was immunoSEQ multiplex PCR, and TCRdb's table has in-frame clones only and misses some. The sample shows 700,000 to 750,000 clones, 80% to 90% of them seen only once. This entry comes from a study of shared T cell receptors in the human thymus. Germline V lookup: CDR1 LGHNA, CDR2 YSLEER. This CDR3 comprises 19 residues. V trimming: 2 bases; J trimming: 1 base; junction bases outside the gene matches: 9. This sample was shared with a second study, whose subject was human thymus T cells. Per that study: Samples came from healthy Finnish infants during open corrective cardiac surgery. Resections that were taken during corrective heart surgery supplied the thymus tissue. Within thymic and blood repertoires, V and J gene usage appeared to be biased. Among unrelated individuals, related research reported thymic repertoires that overlapped highly.

The J gene is TRBJ2-1, the V gene TRBV4-3, with TRBD2 identical over 12 bases. The sample comprised thymocytes. The source of this sequence is a girl less than two years old with a congenital heart defect. The CDR3 nucleotides read TGCGCCAGCAGCCAACAACTAGCGGGGGGCCTTCGGTCCTACAATGAGCAGTTCTTC. The encoded protein is CASSQQLAGGLRSYNEQFF.